This T cell receptor (beta chain) was recorded in a study of T cells after yellow fever vaccination. Study-level findings and limits: Booster sampling recovered most clones from primary vaccination (about 97% CD4, roughly 86% CD8). Peaking faster, on day 5 versus 15, the secondary response was nonetheless weaker.

This CDR3 contains 12 residues. Trimming cost V 5 bases and J 5 bases, with 6 bases left between them. Many counts were recorded for this clonotype. What it binds is unknown. Template switching with 5'RACE generated the TCR cDNA and added a universal primer site and UMIs. TCRdb recomputed calls from the 5' RACE reads with MiXCR, one row per CDR3 protein. The table shows more than 350,000 distinct CDR3 sequences, with around a tenth occurring only once. The TCR comes from a man between 18 and 35 years old who received the YFV17D yellow fever vaccine. V is TRBV12-3 or TRBV12-4 and J is TRBJ1-4; D remains ambiguous. Sample: PBMCs, taken on the day of the first yellow fever vaccination. This CDR3 is CASSPWNEKLFF. CDR3 DNA sequence: TGTGCCAGCAGTCCATGGAATGAAAAACTGTTTTTT.